This T cell receptor beta chain was recovered during a study of a mutant IDH1 vaccine in newly diagnosed glioma. Study-level information: First vaccine doses came 4-6 weeks after radiotherapy alone, or with temozolomide cycles.

Repertoires were generated with immunoSEQ multiplex PCR, while TCRdb's copy carries only in-frame clones and drops some. The sample has about 110,000 clones, roughly nine tenths seen once; the top ten hold under 0.8%. Points on this clone: The antigen is not known.

Findings and caveats of the study: Pseudoprogression seemed unlinked to shifts in top peripheral T cell clonotypes. Detectable vaccine-induced immune responses arose in roughly 93% of patients.

Stated time point: week 11, during vaccination. In every dose of vaccine, 300 ug of mutant IDH1 20-mer peptide was given alongside topical imiquimod. The CDR3 is made up of 15 amino acids. After removal of 7 bases from V and 1 base from J, the junction contained 7 bases not matched to a gene. In germline, CDR1 is MNHEY, CDR2 SMNVEV (reference sequence). The chain employs TRBV27 and TRBJ2-4, with 7 bases fitting TRBD2. This receptor was identified in a woman between 45 and 60 years old with glioma. The material was PBMCs, obtained from a glioma patient whose treatment included an IDH1 peptide vaccine. Here the CDR3 DNA reads TGTGCCAGCATGGGGAGGGCCGGGGCCAAAAACATTCAGTACTTC. Its translation is CASMGRAGAKNIQYF.